This is a list of T cell receptor beta chains from one sample in a study of identical twins. TCRdb reprocessed the 5' RACE reads with MiXCR, giving one entry per CDR3 protein. Here the sample spans 400,000 to 500,000 distinct CDR3 sequences, approximately 17% being singletons. The sequenced sample consisted of naive T cells sorted from blood. Receptor source: a man aged 45-65 years in good health. Each CDR3 is given with its conserved first and last residue. A D gene is named only where the DNA matches it firmly. The size of a clone is reported for some rows only, either as once, few or many, or as a class for expanded clones.

size,V,D,J,CDR3,DNA
.,TRBV7-2,.,TRBJ2-2,CASSSGGGANTGELFF,TGTGCCAGCAGCTCCGGGGGCGGGGCGAACACCGGGGAGCTGTTTTTT
few,TRBV12-3/TRBV12-4,TRBD1,TRBJ2-5,CASSGTEQETQYF,TGTGCCAGCAGCGGGACAGAACAAGAGACCCAGTACTTC
many,TRBV2,.,TRBJ1-1,CASRIRWEMAEAFF,TGTGCCAGCAGGATCCGTTGGGAGATGGCTGAAGCTTTCTTT
.,TRBV5-6,TRBD2,TRBJ2-1,CASRGLANEQFF,TGTGCCAGCAGGGGACTAGCGAACGAGCAGTTCTTC
many,TRBV5-1,TRBD2,TRBJ2-2,CASSLGLAGYTGELFF,TGCGCCAGCAGCTTGGGCCTAGCGGGGTACACCGGGGAGCTGTTTTTT
many,TRBV4-3,.,TRBJ2-1,CASSQYRSSYNEQFF,TGCGCCAGCAGCCAATACAGATCCTCCTACAATGAGCAGTTCTTC
.,TRBV7-9,TRBD2,TRBJ2-4,CASSSIREGLSKNIQYF,TGTGCCAGCAGCTCTATACGGGAGGGCCTTAGCAAAAACATTCAGTACTTC
few,TRBV7-9,.,TRBJ2-1,CASSFDYTYNEQFF,TGTGCCAGCAGCTTCGACTATACTTACAATGAGCAGTTCTTC
many,TRBV12-3/TRBV12-4,.,TRBJ1-1,CASSRDGRTEAFF,TGTGCCAGCAGCCGCGACGGGCGGACTGAAGCTTTCTTT
few,TRBV20-1,TRBD2,TRBJ2-7,CSARGGASGHEQYF,TGCAGTGCTCGAGGGGGAGCTAGCGGGCACGAGCAGTACTTC
many,TRBV24-1,.,TRBJ2-3,CATSDPVVGSSTDTQYF,TGTGCCACCAGTGACCCGGTGGTGGGGTCTAGCACAGATACGCAGTATTTT
few,TRBV5-1,TRBD2,TRBJ2-3,CASSLRLAGEIDTQYF,TGCGCCAGCAGCTTAAGACTAGCGGGAGAAATAGATACGCAGTATTTT
.,TRBV6-2/TRBV6-3,.,TRBJ1-5,CATLGGPYSNQPQHF,TGTGCCACACTAGGCGGACCCTATAGCAATCAGCCCCAGCATTTT
once,TRBV7-8,TRBD2,TRBJ2-1,CASSSSRGLAGLYEQFF,TGTGCCAGCAGCTCCAGCCGAGGACTAGCGGGACTTTATGAGCAGTTCTTC
few,TRBV29-1,TRBD2,TRBJ2-7,CSVETRLAEYYEQYF,TGCAGCGTTGAAACCAGACTAGCGGAATACTACGAGCAGTACTTC
few,TRBV11-1,.,TRBJ2-1,CASSASSTNEQFF,TGTGCCAGCAGCGCCTCTAGTACGAATGAGCAGTTCTTC
few,TRBV7-8,.,TRBJ1-3,CASSLDVRNTIYF,TGTGCCAGCAGCTTAGACGTTAGGAACACCATATATTTT
many,TRBV20-1,.,TRBJ2-3,CSASWRYTDTQYF,TGCAGTGCTAGTTGGCGGTACACAGATACGCAGTATTTT
.,TRBV4-2,.,TRBJ2-1,CASSQDGSHIYNEQFF,TGTGCCAGCAGCCAAGATGGGAGCCACATATACAATGAGCAGTTCTTC
few,TRBV6-1,.,TRBJ2-7,CASRSLSQNYEQYF,TGTGCCAGCAGGAGCTTGAGTCAGAACTACGAGCAGTACTTC
many,TRBV10-3,TRBD2,TRBJ2-7,CAISEGVGLAGAEQYF,TGTGCCATCAGTGAGGGAGTGGGACTAGCGGGCGCCGAGCAGTACTTC
many,TRBV7-2,TRBD2,TRBJ2-2,CASSSQSGRVAGELFF,TGTGCCAGCAGCTCCCAGAGCGGGAGAGTAGCCGGGGAGCTGTTTTTT
few,TRBV29-1,.,TRBJ2-3,CSVKGKVTDTQYF,TGCAGCGTTAAGGGTAAAGTCACTGATACGCAGTATTTT
few,TRBV10-3,.,TRBJ1-2,CAISDTPGQGSYGYTF,TGTGCCATCAGTGATACACCGGGGCAGGGGAGCTATGGCTACACCTTC
.,TRBV10-2,.,TRBJ2-2,CASSESGRTGELFF,TGCGCCAGCAGTGAGTCCGGGAGAACCGGGGAGCTGTTTTTT
few,TRBV6-5,.,TRBJ2-3,CASSYSLGAFSTDTQYF,TGTGCCAGCAGTTACTCGTTAGGGGCCTTTAGCACAGATACGCAGTATTTT
.,TRBV6-5,.,TRBJ2-3,CASSSPGRVTQYF,TGTGCCAGCAGTTCCCCAGGCAGGGTGACGCAGTATTTT
few,TRBV29-1,.,TRBJ1-2,CSADLEGGAGYGYTF,TGCAGCGCCGACTTAGAGGGGGGCGCAGGCTATGGCTACACCTTC
many,TRBV6-1,TRBD1,TRBJ1-1,CASSPDRGNVEAFF,TGTGCCAGCAGCCCGGACAGGGGGAACGTTGAAGCTTTCTTT
.,TRBV18,.,TRBJ1-1,CASSRSWTEAEAFF,TGTGCCAGCTCACGATCTTGGACAGAGGCTGAAGCTTTCTTT
.,TRBV19,.,TRBJ1-6,CASSPDRTPLNSPLHF,TGTGCCAGTAGTCCCGACAGGACCCCACTGAATTCACCCCTCCACTTT
many,TRBV7-2,.,TRBJ2-2,CASSSLAGPGELFF,TGTGCCAGCAGCTCCCTCGCAGGGCCCGGGGAGCTGTTTTTT
.,TRBV4-1,TRBD2,TRBJ2-1,CASSQDLLAGPTRRQFF,TGCGCCAGCAGCCAAGATCTACTAGCGGGGCCAACGCGGCGGCAGTTCTTC
.,TRBV5-1,TRBD2,TRBJ2-1,CASSWGTSSDEQFF,TGCGCCAGCAGCTGGGGGACTAGTAGTGATGAGCAGTTCTTC
.,TRBV5-1,TRBD1,TRBJ1-2,CASSEGQGGYGYTF,TGCGCCAGCAGCGAGGGACAGGGGGGTTATGGCTACACCTTC
once,TRBV4-1,TRBD1,TRBJ2-2,CASSHRTGEWTGELFF,TGCGCCAGCAGCCACAGGACAGGGGAATGGACCGGGGAGCTGTTTTTT
.,TRBV5-1,TRBD1,TRBJ2-1,CASSWGQGASNEQFF,TGCGCCAGCAGCTGGGGACAGGGGGCTTCAAATGAGCAGTTCTTC
few,TRBV6-2/TRBV6-3,.,TRBJ2-2,CASALGGELFF,TGTGCCAGCGCCCTGGGAGGGGAGCTGTTTTTT
.,TRBV7-3,TRBD1,TRBJ2-3,CASSLRGQGDTQYF,TGTGCCAGCAGCTTAAGGGGACAGGGAGATACGCAGTATTTT
once,TRBV18,.,TRBJ1-1,CASSPVKGGGRAEAFF,TGTGCCAGCTCACCTGTTAAGGGTGGGGGACGCGCTGAAGCTTTCTTT
.,TRBV28,TRBD1,TRBJ2-3,CASSPNQGGPLTDTQYF,TGTGCCAGCAGCCCAAATCAAGGGGGCCCCCTCACAGATACGCAGTATTTT
few,TRBV18,.,TRBJ1-5,CASSSSFGNQPQHF,TGTGCCAGCTCATCAAGCTTTGGCAATCAGCCCCAGCATTTT
many,TRBV7-8,TRBD2,TRBJ2-5,CASSRSASGGETQYF,TGTGCCAGCAGCCGCTCGGCTAGCGGGGGAGAGACCCAGTACTTC
many,TRBV14,TRBD2,TRBJ2-7,CASSQDYRLAGDYEQYF,TGTGCCAGCAGCCAAGATTACCGGCTAGCGGGGGACTACGAGCAGTACTTC
.,TRBV7-9,.,TRBJ2-3,CASSRQRSDTQYF,TGTGCCAGCAGCCGACAGCGTTCAGATACGCAGTATTTT
.,TRBV7-2,.,TRBJ1-2,CASSLAQGGRSYGYTF,TGTGCCAGCAGCTTAGCGCAAGGGGGGAGGTCTTATGGCTACACCTTC
.,TRBV10-3,.,TRBJ2-7,CAISDPTGTGTYEQYF,TGTGCCATCAGTGACCCGACCGGGACGGGGACCTACGAGCAGTACTTC
many,TRBV20-1,TRBD2,TRBJ2-1,CSASGLANNEQFF,TGCAGTGCATCGGGACTAGCGAACAATGAGCAGTTCTTC
.,TRBV7-9,TRBD1,TRBJ2-1,CASSPRDRDNEQFF,TGTGCCAGCAGCCCCCGGGACAGGGACAATGAGCAGTTCTTC
many,TRBV29-1,.,TRBJ1-1,CSVDRGGGVVTEAFF,TGCAGCGTTGATAGAGGAGGGGGGGTTGTGACTGAAGCTTTCTTT